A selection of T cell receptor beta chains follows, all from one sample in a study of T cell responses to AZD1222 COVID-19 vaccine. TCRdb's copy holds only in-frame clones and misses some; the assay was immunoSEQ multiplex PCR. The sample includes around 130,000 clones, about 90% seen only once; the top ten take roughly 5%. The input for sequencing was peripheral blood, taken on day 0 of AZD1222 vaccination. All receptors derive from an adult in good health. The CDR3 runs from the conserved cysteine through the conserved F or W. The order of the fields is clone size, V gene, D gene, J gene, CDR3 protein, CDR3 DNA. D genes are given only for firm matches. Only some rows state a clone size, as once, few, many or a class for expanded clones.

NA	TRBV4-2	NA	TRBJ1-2	CASSQDRLNYGYTF	TGTGCCAGCAGCCAAGATCGTCTTAACTATGGCTACACCTTC
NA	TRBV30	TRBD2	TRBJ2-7	CAWSGLAGGPYSYEQYF	TGTGCCTGGAGCGGGCTGGCGGGAGGGCCTTACTCCTACGAGCAGTACTTC
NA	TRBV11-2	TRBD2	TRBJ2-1	CASSLRGGTPYNEQFF	TGTGCCAGCAGCTTACGGGGGGGGACACCCTACAATGAGCAGTTCTTC
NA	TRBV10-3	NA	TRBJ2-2	CAISERQTAYNGELFF	TGTGCCATCAGTGAAAGGCAGACCGCTTACAACGGGGAGCTGTTTTTT
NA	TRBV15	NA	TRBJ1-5	CATSRERGIQPQHF	TGTGCCACCAGCAGAGAAAGGGGGATTCAGCCCCAGCATTTT
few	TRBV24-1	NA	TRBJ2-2	CATSDAGTNTGELFF	TGTGCCACCAGTGATGCCGGGACGAACACCGGGGAGCTGTTTTTT
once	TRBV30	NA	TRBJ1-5	CAWRDDSNQPQHF	TGTGCCTGGAGAGACGATAGCAATCAGCCCCAGCATTTT
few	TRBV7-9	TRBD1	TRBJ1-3	CASNHRGQGASTGNTIYF	TGTGCCAGCAACCACCGGGGTCAGGGGGCGAGTACTGGAAACACCATATATTTT
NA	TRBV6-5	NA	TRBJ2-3	CASNPLRHTDTQYF	TGTGCCAGCAATCCACTTAGACACACAGATACGCAGTATTTT
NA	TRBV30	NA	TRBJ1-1	CAWSISAPFTEAFF	TGTGCCTGGAGTATTTCGGCGCCTTTCACTGAAGCTTTCTTT
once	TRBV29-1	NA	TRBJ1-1	CSVDVQNTEAFF	TGCAGCGTTGATGTCCAGAACACTGAAGCTTTCTTT
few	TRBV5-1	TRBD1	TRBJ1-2	CASRIGTGWAYGYTF	TGCGCCAGCAGGATCGGGACAGGGTGGGCCTATGGCTACACCTTC
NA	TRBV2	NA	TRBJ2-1	CASYLARGSYNEQFF	TGTGCCAGCTATCTGGCTAGGGGGTCGTACAATGAGCAGTTCTTC
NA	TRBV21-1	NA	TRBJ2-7	CASSLSGRRFYEQYF	TGTGCCAGCAGTCTTAGCGGGAGGAGGTTCTACGAGCAGTACTTC
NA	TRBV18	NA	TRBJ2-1	CASSPPDRRRVNNEQFF	TGTGCCAGCTCACCACCGGACCGACGAAGGGTTAACAATGAGCAGTTCTTC
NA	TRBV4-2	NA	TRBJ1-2	CASSQAQQGYGYTF	TGTGCCAGCAGCCAAGCCCAGCAGGGGTATGGCTACACCTTC
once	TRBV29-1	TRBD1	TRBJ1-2	CSVEGQGNYGYTF	TGCAGCGTTGAGGGACAGGGTAACTATGGCTACACCTTC
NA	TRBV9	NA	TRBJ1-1	CASSVGAGGRISGPEAFF	TGTGCCAGCAGCGTAGGGGCGGGCGGCAGGATTTCTGGTCCTGAAGCTTTCTTT
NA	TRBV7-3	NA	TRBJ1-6	CASSFFLFYSPLHF	TGTGCCAGCAGCTTTTTTCTTTTTTATTCACCCCTCCACTTT
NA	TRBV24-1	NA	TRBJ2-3	CATSDKGQGRKDTQYF	TGTGCCACCAGTGATAAGGGGCAGGGGAGGAAAGATACGCAGTATTTT
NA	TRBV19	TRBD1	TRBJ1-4	CASSIDGDRGEKLFF	TGTGCCAGTAGTATCGACGGAGACAGGGGTGAAAAACTGTTTTTT
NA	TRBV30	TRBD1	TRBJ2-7	CAWNTGTGSAEQYF	TGTGCCTGGAATACCGGGACAGGGAGCGCCGAGCAGTACTTC
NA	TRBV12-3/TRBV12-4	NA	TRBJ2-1	CASSYRPNEQFF	TGTGCCAGCAGTTACAGGCCTAATGAGCAGTTCTTC
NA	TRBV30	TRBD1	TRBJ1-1	CAWAGTENTEAFF	TGTGCCTGGGCCGGGACAGAGAACACTGAAGCTTTCTTT
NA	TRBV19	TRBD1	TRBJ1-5	CASRTTGALNQPQHF	TGTGCCAGTAGGACGACAGGGGCTCTCAATCAGCCCCAGCATTTT
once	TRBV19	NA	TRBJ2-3	CASGGDSYSTDTQYF	TGTGCCAGTGGGGGGGACAGCTACTCCACAGATACGCAGTATTTT
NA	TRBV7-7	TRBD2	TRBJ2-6	CASSSGGGSGANVLTF	TGTGCTAGCAGCTCCGGCGGGGGCTCTGGGGCCAACGTCCTGACTTTC
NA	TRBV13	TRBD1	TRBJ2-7	CASSVKTGDPLGQYF	TGTGCCAGCAGCGTAAAGACAGGGGACCCCTTAGGGCAGTACTTC
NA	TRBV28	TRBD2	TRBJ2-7	CASTIAGGSSYEQYF	TGTGCCAGCACAATAGCGGGAGGGAGCTCCTACGAGCAGTACTTC
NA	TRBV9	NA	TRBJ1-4	CASSVGPPGEKLFF	TGTGCCAGCAGCGTTGGGCCCCCGGGTGAAAAACTGTTTTTT
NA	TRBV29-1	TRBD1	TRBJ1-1	CSALTGRNTEAFF	TGCAGCGCCCTGACAGGGCGGAACACTGAAGCTTTCTTT
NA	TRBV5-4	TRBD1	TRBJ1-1	CASSFGAGGADSTEAFF	TGTGCCAGCAGCTTTGGTGCAGGGGGGGCCGATAGCACTGAAGCTTTCTTT
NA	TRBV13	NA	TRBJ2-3	CASSPLGIPTQYF	TGTGCCAGCAGCCCATTGGGTATTCCAACGCAGTATTTT
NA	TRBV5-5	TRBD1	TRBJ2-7	CASSLVGQKAYEQYF	TGTGCCAGCAGCTTGGTGGGACAGAAAGCCTACGAGCAGTACTTC